This T cell receptor (beta chain) was sequenced during a study of brain T cells in children with intractable seizures. J was trimmed by 4 bases and V by 4 bases; bases with no gene match: 8. The CDR3 spans 14 residues. Germline CDR1 is SQVTM and CDR2 is ANQGSEA. The method was immunoSEQ multiplex PCR; TCRdb's version includes in-frame clones alone and lacks a portion of them. In the table there are about 340,000 clones, 85% to 95% of which are singletons. Time point here: blood from clinic visit 5 months post-surgery; TSC patient then seizure free. Surgery cases with the highest brain T cell transcript signatures were chosen for sequencing.

The chain links TRBV29-1 to TRBJ2-5; 8 positions match TRBD2. The sequencing here drew on peripheral blood, taken about 5 months after surgery. This receptor was obtained from a boy under two years old with tuberous sclerosis and intractable seizures. In nucleotides, the CDR3 is TGCAGCGTTGGGCGCGGGGGGCCAGGAGAGACCCAGTACTTC. It encodes CSVGRGGPGETQYF.